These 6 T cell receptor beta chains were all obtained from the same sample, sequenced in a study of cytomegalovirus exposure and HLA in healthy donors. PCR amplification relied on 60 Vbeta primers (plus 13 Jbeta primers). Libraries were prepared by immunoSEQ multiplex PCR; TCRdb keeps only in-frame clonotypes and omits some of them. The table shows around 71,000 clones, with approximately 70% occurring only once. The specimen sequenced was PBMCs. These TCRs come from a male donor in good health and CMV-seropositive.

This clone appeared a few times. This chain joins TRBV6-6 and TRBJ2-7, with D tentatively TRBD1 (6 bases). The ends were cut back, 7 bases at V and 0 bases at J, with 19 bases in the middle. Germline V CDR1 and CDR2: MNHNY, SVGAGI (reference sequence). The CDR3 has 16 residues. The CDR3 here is CASTPGTQHYSYEQYF. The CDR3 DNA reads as TGTGCCAGCACCCCCGGGACACAGCATTACTCCTACGAGCAGTACTTC.

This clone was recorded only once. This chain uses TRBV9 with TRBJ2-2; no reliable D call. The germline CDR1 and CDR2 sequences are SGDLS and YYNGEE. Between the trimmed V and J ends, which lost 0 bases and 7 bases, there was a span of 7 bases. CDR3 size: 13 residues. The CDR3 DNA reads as TGTGCCAGCAGCGTAGCCGCGCTCGGGGAGCTGTTTTTT. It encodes CASSVAALGELFF.

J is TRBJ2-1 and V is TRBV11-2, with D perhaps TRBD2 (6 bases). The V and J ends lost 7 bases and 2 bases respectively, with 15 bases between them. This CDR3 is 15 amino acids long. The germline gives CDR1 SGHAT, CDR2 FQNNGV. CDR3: CASTRGSGAYNEQFF. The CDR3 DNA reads TGTGCCAGCACCCGGGGGTCGGGGGCCTACAATGAGCAGTTCTTC.

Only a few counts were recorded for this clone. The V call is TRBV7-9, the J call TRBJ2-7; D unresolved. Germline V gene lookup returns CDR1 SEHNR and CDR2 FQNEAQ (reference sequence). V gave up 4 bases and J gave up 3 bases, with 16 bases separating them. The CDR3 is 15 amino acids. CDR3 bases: TGTGCCAGCAGCTCACCCCTCGCGGCAGTCTACGAGCAGTACTTC. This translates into CASSSPLAAVYEQYF.

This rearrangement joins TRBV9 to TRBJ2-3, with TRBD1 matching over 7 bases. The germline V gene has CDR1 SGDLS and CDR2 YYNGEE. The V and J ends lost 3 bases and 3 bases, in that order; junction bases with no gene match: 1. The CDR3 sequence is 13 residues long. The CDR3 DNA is TGTGCCAGCAGCGCACAGGGGACAGATACGCAGTATTTT. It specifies CASSAQGTDTQYF.

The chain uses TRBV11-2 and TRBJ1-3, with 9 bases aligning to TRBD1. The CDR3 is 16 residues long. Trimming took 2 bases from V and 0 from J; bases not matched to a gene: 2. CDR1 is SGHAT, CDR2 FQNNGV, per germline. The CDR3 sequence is CASSLSTGGSGNTIYF. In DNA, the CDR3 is TGTGCCAGCAGCTTATCGACAGGGGGCTCTGGAAACACCATATATTTT.